Listed below are T cell receptor beta chains from one sample, sequenced in a study of OX40 agonist ivuxolimab in advanced cancers. Measured with immunoSEQ multiplex PCR; TCRdb has only the in-frame clones, and not every one. The data show about 80,000 clones, over 75% seen once. Sequencing was performed on CD4+ or CD8+ T cells sorted from blood, taken in a trial of the OX40 agonist ivuxolimab. These receptors were collected from an adult with an advanced solid tumor such as melanoma, head and neck, liver or kidney cancer. Both conserved end residues are part of each CDR3. Each record gives: D gene, J gene, V gene, clone size, CDR3 DNA, CDR3 protein. D genes are given only for firm matches. Part of the rows lack a size; the others show once, few, many or a class for expanded clones.

TRBD1 | TRBJ2-1 | TRBV11-3 | NA | TGTGCCAGCGCCGGGACAGGAGCCTACAATGAGCAGTTCTTC | CASAGTGAYNEQFF
TRBD1 | TRBJ1-6 | TRBV18 | NA | TGTGCCAGCTCACCCGGACAGGGGGCAAATTCACCCCTCCACTTT | CASSPGQGANSPLHF
TRBD1 | TRBJ2-3 | TRBV18 | NA | TGTGCCAGCTCACCACCCGGGACAGGCAGCTTGGATACGCAGTATTTT | CASSPPGTGSLDTQYF
TRBD2 | TRBJ2-1 | TRBV27 | NA | TGTGCCAGCAGTTCCAAAGCGGGGGGGATCTACAATGAGCAGTTCTTC | CASSSKAGGIYNEQFF
NA | TRBJ1-2 | TRBV7-9 | NA | TGTGCCAGCAGCTTCCATCGGGTTGGGGAGAGCTACACCTTC | CASSFHRVGESYTF
TRBD1 | TRBJ1-2 | TRBV28 | NA | TGTGCCAGCAGTCCCCCAGGACAGGGGGTGGATGGCTACACCTTC | CASSPPGQGVDGYTF
NA | TRBJ1-6 | TRBV6-5 | NA | TGTGCCAGCAGTCCCCGGACAGCGGGGCACTCACCCCTCCACTTT | CASSPRTAGHSPLHF
NA | TRBJ1-3 | TRBV28 | NA | TGTGCCAGCATCTCGGGAAATCCCTACTCTGGAAACACCATATATTTT | CASISGNPYSGNTIYF
TRBD1 | TRBJ1-6 | TRBV6-5 | NA | TGTGCCAGCAGTACACCGGGACAGAGTTCACCCCTCCACTTT | CASSTPGQSSPLHF
NA | TRBJ2-5 | TRBV5-1 | NA | TGCGCCAGCAGCATCCAGGGGGAGACCCAGTACTTC | CASSIQGETQYF
TRBD2 | TRBJ2-7 | TRBV11-3 | few | TGTGCCAGCAGCCCCGGCGGGGGGAGGTCCTACGAGCAGTACTTC | CASSPGGGRSYEQYF
NA | TRBJ2-1 | TRBV19 | once | TGTGCCAGTAGTATTTCCCACAGGGACAAGCAGTTCTTC | CASSISHRDKQFF
NA | TRBJ1-1 | TRBV5-1 | NA | TGCGCCAGCAGCTGGGGGCGGATGAACACTGAAGCTTTCTTT | CASSWGRMNTEAFF
NA | TRBJ2-7 | TRBV2 | few | TGTGCCAGCAGCGGATGGACAGACGAGCAGTACTTC | CASSGWTDEQYF
NA | TRBJ1-1 | TRBV30 | NA | TGTGCCTGGAGCCCGGCCAGGAACACTGAAGCTTTCTTT | CAWSPARNTEAFF
TRBD1 | TRBJ2-7 | TRBV6-1 | NA | TGTGCCAGCAGGGGGACAGGAATCGCCTACGAGCAGTACTTC | CASRGTGIAYEQYF
TRBD1 | TRBJ2-7 | TRBV7-2 | NA | TGTGCCAGCAGCCTCACCGGGACAGGGACATACGAGCAGTACTTC | CASSLTGTGTYEQYF
NA | TRBJ1-6 | TRBV7-9 | NA | TGTGCCAGCAGCTTATCAGGGGACAATTCACCCCTCCACTTT | CASSLSGDNSPLHF
NA | TRBJ1-2 | TRBV18 | NA | TGTGCCAGCTCATACGACTATGGCTACACCTTC | CASSYDYGYTF
NA | TRBJ2-5 | TRBV7-2 | NA | TGTGCCAGCAGCTGGAGTAGCGTTAGGGAGACCCAGTACTTC | CASSWSSVRETQYF
NA | TRBJ2-3 | TRBV7-9 | NA | TGTGCCAGCAGCGTGGGCATGACGGCCGTTACAGATACGCAGTATTTT | CASSVGMTAVTDTQYF
NA | TRBJ2-6 | TRBV19 | NA | TGTGCCAGTAGTACCCGACAGGCTGGTGCCAACGTCCTGACTTTC | CASSTRQAGANVLTF
TRBD2 | TRBJ2-1 | TRBV28 | NA | TGTGCCAGCAGTCCACCGGGACTACACTACAATGAGCAGTTCTTC | CASSPPGLHYNEQFF
TRBD2 | TRBJ2-7 | TRBV11-2 | NA | TGTGCCAGCAGCATACCGGGACTAGTATCCGAGCAGTACTTC | CASSIPGLVSEQYF
NA | TRBJ1-1 | TRBV19 | once | TGTGCCAGTCGTATAGATTGGTTGGGGCACACTGAAGCTTTCTTT | CASRIDWLGHTEAFF
NA | TRBJ2-7 | TRBV28 | few | TGTGCCAGCAGACTGCCCTGGGCAGGGGGGAGAACAGAGCAGTACTTC | CASRLPWAGGRTEQYF
NA | TRBJ2-1 | TRBV28 | NA | TGTGCCAGCAGTTTAAAAGTAAGTTACAATGAGCAGTTCTTC | CASSLKVSYNEQFF
TRBD1 | TRBJ2-1 | TRBV6-5 | NA | TGTGCCAGCAGCCGACAGGGGGCCCTCCGGGAGCAGTTCTTC | CASSRQGALREQFF
NA | TRBJ2-7 | TRBV6-5 | NA | TGTGCCAGCAGTTACCACGGGGCGGGCAAGACGGACGAGCAGTACTTC | CASSYHGAGKTDEQYF
NA | TRBJ2-5 | TRBV28 | few | TGTGCCAGCAGTTTACGAGAGACCCAGTACTTC | CASSLRETQYF
TRBD2 | TRBJ2-3 | TRBV5-1 | NA | TGCGCCAGCAGCTCCGGGACTAATAGAGATACGCAGTATTTT | CASSSGTNRDTQYF
TRBD2 | TRBJ2-3 | TRBV5-1 | NA | TGCGCCAGCCGAAAAGCGGGGATAAGCACAGATACGCAGTATTTT | CASRKAGISTDTQYF
NA | TRBJ2-7 | TRBV6-5 | NA | TGTGCCAGCAGTTACTCCCGAGAGAGTCGCTACGAGCAGTACTTC | CASSYSRESRYEQYF
NA | TRBJ1-2 | TRBV29-1 | NA | TGCAGCGTTAGGAGGATGGGGGATAATGGCTACACCTTC | CSVRRMGDNGYTF
TRBD2 | TRBJ2-3 | TRBV5-1 | NA | TGCGCCAGCAGCTCCGGACTAGCGGGGGGTTCTAGCACAGATACGCAGTATTTT | CASSSGLAGGSSTDTQYF
TRBD2 | TRBJ2-3 | TRBV5-1 | NA | TGCGCCAGCAGCTTACTAGCGATTAGCACAGATACGCAGTATTTT | CASSLLAISTDTQYF
TRBD1 | TRBJ2-2 | TRBV7-2 | NA | TGTGCCAGCAGCTCCCGACAGGGGCACGCCGGGGAGCTGTTTTTT | CASSSRQGHAGELFF
TRBD1 | TRBJ1-6 | TRBV6-5 | few | TGTGCCAGCAGCCGGGACAGGGACGCATCACCCCTCCACTTT | CASSRDRDASPLHF
NA | TRBJ1-1 | TRBV5-1 | NA | TGCGCCAGCACCTCACGGGGGGGTCTCACTGAAGCTTTCTTT | CASTSRGGLTEAFF
NA | TRBJ1-1 | TRBV10-1 | NA | TGCGCCAGCAGTGATATAGGTTACAACACTGAAGCTTTCTTT | CASSDIGYNTEAFF
TRBD1 | TRBJ1-6 | TRBV5-1 | few | TGCGCCAGCAGCTCGGGACAGGGGGTCCACTTT | CASSSGQGVHF
NA | TRBJ2-1 | TRBV6-1 | NA | TGTGCCAGCAGTGGAGCAAGGGGCGGGATTTCCTACAATGAGCAGTTCTTC | CASSGARGGISYNEQFF